What follows describes a single T cell receptor beta chain. Original data processing: By means of reference gene primer amplification, nucleated cell counts were estimated. Assay: immunoSEQ multiplex PCR; the TCRdb copy retains only in-frame clones and omits some. V and J calls and clone size are copied from that table; D and trimming were computed from the DNA. The table includes about 130,000 clones, roughly 86% detected once. The sample originates from a study of blood T cell repertoires in COVID-19. Study-level background: Acute and convalescent COVID-19 samples came from the United States, Italy and Spain.

CDR3 length equals 14 residues. V lost 5 bases to trimming and J lost 0 bases, with 10 bases between them. CDR1 is PRHDT, CDR2 FYEKMQ, per germline (reference sequence). The specimen was peripheral blood. The TCR was taken from a human donor in a cohort sampled during active COVID-19. The rearrangement links TRBV13 to TRBJ1-1; possibly TRBD1 for D (6 bases). CDR3 coding DNA: TGTGCCAGCAGCCGGACAGATCTGAACACTGAAGCTTTCTTT. Translated: CASSRTDLNTEAFF.